This T cell receptor beta chain originates from a study of cytotoxic CD8 clonotypes in ibrutinib-treated CLL. Overall study: Results showed 25 or so partial and 2 complete responses; following median roughly 66 months, 14 remained remitted, approximately 12 advanced. Study results and caveats: Clonality grew at ibrutinib response; at progression, it decreased back toward baseline. Baseline values of clonality outstripped age-matched healthy donors and followed circulating CD8+ T-cell counts.

Of note for this clone: As yet, its antigen is unknown.

Produced via immunoSEQ multiplex PCR; TCRdb's table is partial and in-frame only. The profile shows about 70,000 clones, 90% of them singletons. V was shortened by 0 bases and J by 0 bases, with 8 bases between the two germline ends. CDR3 size: 16 residues. Germline CDR1 reads LGHNA; CDR2 reads YSLEER. This sequence joins TRBV4-3 and TRBJ2-2, with D perhaps assigned TRBD1 or TRBD2 (5 bases each). Sequenced material: PBMCs, taken after 12 months of ibrutinib treatment. The receptor comes from a human donor with chronic lymphocytic leukemia. CDR3 nucleotide sequence: TGCGCCAGCAGCCAAGATATGGGGGCGAACACCGGGGAGCTGTTTTTT. Encoded protein: CASSQDMGANTGELFF.